This entry features one TCR beta chain sequence. The data are from a study of T-cell reconstitution after alpha-beta-depleted transplantation in children. CDR1 is SEHNR and CDR2 is FQNEAQ in the germline V gene (reference sequence). The V end was cut by 2 bases, the J end by 1 base, with 10 bases between. The CDR3 is made up of 15 amino acids. During its preparation, the TCRbeta library received unique molecular identifiers. From the PCR reads, TCRdb called clonotypes with MiXCR, one entry per CDR3 protein. This sample has roughly 500,000 distinct CDR3 sequences, with roughly an eighth found just once.

The chain joins TRBV7-9 to TRBJ2-3, with a tentative D call TRBD2 (6 bases). The material was PBMCs from the stem cell graft donor, obtained from the stem cell graft. This receptor was taken from a human donor who donated a stem cell graft to a child with combined immunodeficiency. The CDR3 protein is CASSLLGGGTDTQYF. DNA of the CDR3: TGTGCCAGCAGCTTACTCGGCGGGGGCACAGATACGCAGTATTTT.